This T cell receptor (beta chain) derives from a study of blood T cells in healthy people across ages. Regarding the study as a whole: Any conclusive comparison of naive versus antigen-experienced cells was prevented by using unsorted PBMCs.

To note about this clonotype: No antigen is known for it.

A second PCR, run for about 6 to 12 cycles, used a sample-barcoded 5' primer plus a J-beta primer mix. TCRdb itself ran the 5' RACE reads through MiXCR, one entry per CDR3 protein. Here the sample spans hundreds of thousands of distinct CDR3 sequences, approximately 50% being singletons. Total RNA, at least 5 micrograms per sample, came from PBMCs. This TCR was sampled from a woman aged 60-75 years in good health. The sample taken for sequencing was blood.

As DNA, the CDR3 is TGCAGTGCTAGTCCAAGGACAGGGGCCTACAATGAGCAGTACTTC. It encodes CSASPRTGAYNEQYF. This chain uses TRBV20-1 with TRBJ2-7; 9 bases are shared with TRBD1. The germline V gene encodes CDR1 DFQATT and CDR2 SNEGSKA (reference sequence). The J segment lost 7 bases and the V segment lost 3 bases, leaving 13 bases of the junction unmatched. The CDR3 length is 15 residues.